This entry lists 32 T cell receptor beta chains sequenced from one sample in a study of shared clonotypes between healthy human individuals. Using immunoSEQ multiplex PCR, the repertoire was profiled, and TCRdb retains in-frame clones only, with some absent. The sample yields about 520,000 clones, 81% seen once. Sequencing was performed on PBMCs. The receptors originated from a woman aged 40 to 50 in good health. Some clones in this sample may be carry-over from other donors' samples.

The chain carries TRBV7-9 and TRBJ2-2; 8 nucleotides agree with TRBD2. J gave up 4 bases and V 5 bases, and 6 bases lay outside the gene matches. CDR1 and CDR2 from the germline V gene are SEHNR and FQNEAQ (reference sequence). This CDR3 region has 15 residues. CDR3 region: CASSSSGTRTGELFF. The CDR3 bases are TGTGCCAGCAGCAGTAGCGGGACCCGCACCGGGGAGCTGTTTTTT.

Regarding this clone: Given a far larger clone just one base away, this is likely a sequencing read error. The sample contains more than one DNA sequence encoding this CDR3. The V gene is TRBV4-2, the J gene TRBJ2-5, with TRBD1 matching 9 bases. The CDR3 loop spans 14 amino acids. The trim removed 1 base at V and 8 bases at J, leaving 5 bases unmatched. Germline V gene lookup returns CDR1 LGHNA and CDR2 YNFKEQ. CDR3 sequence reads: CASSQGDRDETQYF. The CDR3 DNA follows: TGTGCCAGCAGCCAAGGGGACAGGGATGAAACCCAGTACTTC.

V gene TRBV18 combines with J gene TRBJ1-4, with D unresolved. CDR3 length: 11 residues. V shed 2 bases and J shed 6 bases, with 1 base lying between them. Looked up from germline, CDR1 is KGHSH and CDR2 is LQKENI. In nucleotides, the CDR3 is TGTGCCAGCTCACCAGATGAAAAACTGTTTTTT. Translation gives CASSPDEKLFF.

The V gene is TRBV29-1, the J gene TRBJ1-1, with D possibly being TRBD1 (5 bases). Germline V CDR1 and CDR2: SQVTM, ANQGSEA. Trimming removed 3 bases from V and 5 bases from J, with 10 bases in between. The CDR3 is 12 amino acids. DNA for the CDR3: TGCAGCGTTGAGGTTGGGGGAACTGAAGCTTTCTTT. Its protein is CSVEVGGTEAFF.

The gene calls are TRBV7-9 and TRBJ2-7; 7 bases agree with TRBD1. After removal of 6 bases from V and 6 bases from J, the junction contained 8 bases not matched to a gene. CDR3 size: 13 residues. CDR1 is SEHNR and CDR2 is FQNEAQ in the germline V gene (reference sequence). The CDR3 coding sequence is TGTGCCAGCAGATCATCTACAGGGGTCGAGCAGTACTTC. This sequence encodes CASRSSTGVEQYF.

As for this clone: A far larger clone is one base from this, pointing to a likely read error. Because the CDR3 is missing its conserved closing phenylalanine or tryptophan, this is likely a read error. The chain joins TRBV6-1 to TRBJ2-4; TRBD2 aligns across 10 bases. CDR1 is MNHNS and CDR2 is SASEGT in the germline V gene. The CDR3 consists of 15 residues. The V segment lost 4 bases and the J segment 6 bases; nucleotides outside the gene matches: 6. The CDR3 protein is CASSVIAGGVNIQYL. The CDR3, as DNA: TGTGCCAGCAGTGTGATAGCGGGAGGAGTAAACATTCAGTACCTC.

For the CDR3, the DNA is TGTGCCAGCAGTTTAAGGCGCGGAGTAACCTACAATGAGCAGTTCTTC. This gives the protein CASSLRRGVTYNEQFF. The chain recombines TRBV27 with TRBJ2-1; unclear D gene. Germline values: CDR1 MNHEY, CDR2 SMNVEV (reference sequence). The length of the CDR3 is 16 residues. Trimming left V 2 bases short and J 2 bases short, with 13 bases between.

The CDR3 loop is CASSLVRRTDTQYF. As DNA, the CDR3 is TGTGCCAGCAGCTTAGTACGCCGCACAGATACGCAGTATTTT. The V call is TRBV7-9, the J call TRBJ2-3; D unclear. This CDR3 contains 14 residues. Trimming took off 1 base at V and 1 base at J, with 6 bases between the two ends. Germline lookup yields CDR1 SEHNR and CDR2 FQNEAQ (reference sequence).

Worth noting for this clone: A read error is likely here: a far larger clone is one base away. This chain connects TRBV6-6 to TRBJ2-3; D is unresolved. The germline gives CDR1 MNHNY, CDR2 SVGAGI (reference sequence). This CDR3 contains 10 residues. CDR3 DNA sequence: TGTGCCAGCATGCAAGATACGAAGTATTTT. This translates into CASMQDTKYF.

Comments on this clone: A read error is the likely source, as a far larger clone sits one nucleotide away. This sample also contains other DNA sequences that code for the same CDR3. The gene calls are TRBV5-1 and TRBJ2-3, with D possibly matching TRBD1 (6 bases). Germline values: CDR1 SGHRS, CDR2 YFSETQ. CDR3 length: 15 residues. The germline V and J ends were trimmed by 5 bases and 3 bases, with 16 bases remaining between them. CDR3 coding DNA: TGCGCCAGCAGTTTAGGTGTTAGGGGGACAGATACGCAGTATTTT. It encodes CASSLGVRGTDTQYF.

The V call is TRBV4-2, the J call TRBJ2-3; TRBD2 agrees at 8 bases. The CDR3 runs 16 residues. V lost 5 bases, J lost 1 base, and 8 bases stayed unmatched. Germline lookup yields CDR1 LGHNA and CDR2 YNFKEQ. Here the CDR3 DNA reads TGTGCCAGCAGCTCCCGGACTAGCTATGGCACAGATACGCAGTATTTT. This sequence encodes CASSSRTSYGTDTQYF.

Ten or more counts support this clone. The chain combines TRBV5-1 with TRBJ2-3; D is ambiguous. Germline V lookup: CDR1 SGHRS, CDR2 YFSETQ. V was trimmed by 4 bases and J by 6 bases, leaving 27 bases between them. The CDR3 spans 18 residues. Here the CDR3 reads CASSNIVAGGSSSDTQYF. The CDR3 DNA reads TGCGCCAGCAGCAACATTGTGGCAGGCGGATCCTCATCGGATACGCAGTATTTT.

V usage is TRBV11-2 and J usage is TRBJ2-2; D gene ambiguous. V lost 1 base and J lost 6, with 12 bases in between. CDR1 and CDR2 (germline): SGHAT, FQNNGV. This CDR3 region has 15 residues. Here the CDR3 reads CASSLGSWVPGELFF. Here the CDR3 DNA reads TGTGCCAGCAGCTTAGGGTCTTGGGTCCCCGGGGAGCTGTTTTTT.

V is TRBV18 and J is TRBJ1-4, with 7 nucleotides matching TRBD1. The CDR3 length is 14 residues. CDR1 and CDR2 (germline): KGHSH, LQKENI. J gave up 10 bases and V 2 bases, and 7 bases lay outside the gene matches. CDR3 DNA sequence: TGTGCCAGCTCACCAGAAGGGGGCCTAGGAAAACTGTTTTTT. It encodes CASSPEGGLGKLFF.

The rearrangement links TRBV19 to TRBJ2-5, with D unresolved. The J call could be wrong; TRBJ2-7 is a better fit for the DNA end. Germline V lookup: CDR1 LNHDA, CDR2 SQIVND (reference sequence). The CDR3 contains 13 residues. In DNA form, the CDR3 reads TGTGCCAGTAGCAGTCAGGAGTCCTACGAGCAGTACTTC. Residues: CASSSQESYEQYF.

This clone occurred once. V and J are TRBV11-2 and TRBJ2-7, with D hard to call. CDR1 and CDR2 from the germline V gene are SGHAT and FQNNGV. Trimming stripped 5 bases from V and 3 bases from J, with 5 bases between. The CDR3 has 11 amino acids. The CDR3 loop reads CASSASYEQYF. The DNA for the CDR3 is TGTGCCAGCAGCGCCAGCTACGAGCAGTACTTC.

The CDR3 DNA is TGTGCCAGCAGCTACCGAGGAGGGAGCGGCGAGCAGTACTTC. Its translation is CASSYRGGSGEQYF. V is TRBV5-8 and J is TRBJ2-7; D might be TRBD2 (6 bases). The germline V gene encodes CDR1 SGHTS and CDR2 YDEGEE. V was cut by 3 bases and J by 6 bases, with 16 bases left in between. CDR3 length: 14 residues.

This clone turned up a few times. The chain recombines TRBV6-4 with TRBJ2-1, with D perhaps TRBD1 (6 bases). Trimming cost V 2 bases and J 6 bases, with 11 bases left between them. Germline assignment: CDR1 MRHNA and CDR2 SNTAGT. The CDR3 consists of 14 residues. For the CDR3, the DNA is TGTGCCAGCAGTGACCTCACAGGGTCCAATGAGCAGTTCTTC. It translates to CASSDLTGSNEQFF.

Note on this clone: A single base is all that separates this from a far larger clone, so a read error is likely. The chain combines TRBV29-1 with TRBJ1-1; 8 bases line up with TRBD1. Germline loops: CDR1 SQVTM, CDR2 ANQGSEA. This CDR3 region has 13 residues. This CDR3 reads CSAGQGMNAEAFF. CDR3 DNA sequence: TGCAGCGCAGGACAGGGAATGAACGCTGAAGCTTTCTTT. Looking up the rest from reference TRBV29-1 and TRBJ1-1 gives the full variable domain: SAVISQKPSRDICQRGTSLTIQCQVDSQVTMMFWYRQQPGQSLTLIATANQGSEATYESGFVIDKFPISRPNLTFSTLTVSNMSPEDSSIYLCSAGQGMNAEAFFGQGTRLTVV.

With regard to this clone: Additional DNA sequences in this sample encode the identical CDR3. This chain uses TRBV29-1 with TRBJ2-1, with 10 bases fitting TRBD2. Germline V gene sequence: CDR1 SQVTM, CDR2 ANQGSEA. The V and J ends lost 6 bases and 3 bases, in that order; junction bases with no gene match: 5. This CDR3 contains 14 residues. CDR3 DNA: TGCAGCGTAGCCGGGACTAGCGTCTACAATGAGCAGTTCTTC. Its protein is CSVAGTSVYNEQFF.

The rearrangement links TRBV11-3 to TRBJ2-5, with 10 bases matching TRBD2. V lost 3 bases, J lost 4 bases, and 8 bases stayed unmatched. This CDR3 has 16 residues. CDR1 SGHNT and CDR2 YENEEA come from the germline V gene. The CDR3 region has the DNA TGTGCCAGCAGCTTTCGGAGCGGGAGGGCCGGAGAGACCCAGTACTTC. It yields the protein CASSFRSGRAGETQYF.

Concerning this clone itself: A far larger clone is one base from this, pointing to a likely read error. Other DNA sequences in the same sample also yield this CDR3. V gene TRBV28 combines with J gene TRBJ1-2; no reliable D call. There are 12 residues in the CDR3. CDR1 MDHEN and CDR2 SYDVKM come from the germline V gene. Trimming took off 3 bases at V and 5 bases at J, with 7 bases between the two ends. This CDR3 is CASSFAEYGYTF. CDR3 DNA sequence: TGTGCCAGCAGTTTTGCGGAGTATGGCTACACCTTC.

The chain couples TRBV19 to TRBJ1-1; D ambiguous. Trimming pared 7 bases from V and 8 bases from J, leaving 14 bases between. CDR1 and CDR2 from the germline V gene are LNHDA and SQIVND (reference sequence). This CDR3 is 12 amino acids long. CDR3 sequence reads: CASISWAQEAFF. The CDR3 nucleotides are TGTGCCAGTATCTCGTGGGCACAGGAAGCTTTCTTT.

V is TRBV27 and J is TRBJ2-2; 12 bases map to TRBD2. The CDR3 spans 15 residues. The V segment lost 6 bases and the J segment 4 bases; nucleotides outside the gene matches: 3. CDR1 and CDR2 from the germline V gene are MNHEY and SMNVEV (reference sequence). CDR3 DNA sequence: TGTGCCAGCAGGGGACTAGCGGGCTCCACCGGGGAGCTGTTTTTT. Translating gives CASRGLAGSTGELFF.

This clone showed up just once. The identical CDR3 is also encoded by other nucleotide sequences in the sample. This chain uses TRBV5-1 with TRBJ1-1; D may be TRBD1 (6 bases). CDR1 and CDR2 from the germline V gene are SGHRS and YFSETQ. CDR3 length: 14 residues. Trimming took 2 bases from V and 4 from J, leaving 12 bases between them. Here the CDR3 reads CASSLERGSTEAFF. CDR3 coding DNA: TGCGCCAGCAGCTTAGAGAGGGGGAGCACTGAAGCTTTCTTT.

The chain has TRBV19 and TRBJ1-1; the D gene is possibly TRBD1 (5 bases). This CDR3 comprises 14 residues. From germline, CDR1 is LNHDA and CDR2 SQIVND (reference sequence). V lost 5 bases to trimming and J lost 4 bases, with 14 bases between them. The CDR3 protein is CASSYGRVSTEAFF. In DNA, the CDR3 is TGTGCCAGTAGTTACGGCAGGGTGAGCACTGAAGCTTTCTTT.

About this clone itself: This specimen includes other DNA sequences encoding the same CDR3. The rearrangement uses TRBV29-1 and TRBJ1-5; the match to TRBD1 covers 9 bases. CDR3 size: 13 residues. V shed 4 bases and J 4 bases; nucleotides not matched to a gene: 2. The V gene's germline CDR1 is SQVTM and CDR2 ANQGSEA. The chain's CDR3 is CSVGGQGNQPQHF. DNA for the CDR3: TGCAGCGTTGGAGGACAGGGGAATCAGCCCCAGCATTTT.

This clone was counted between two and nine times. A much larger clone sits a single nucleotide away, making a read error possible. The V call is TRBV6-6, the J call TRBJ2-1, with D unresolved. V was pared by 6 bases and J by 10 bases, with 13 bases between. Germline values: CDR1 MNHNY, CDR2 SVGAGI (reference sequence). This CDR3 is 12 amino acids long. The CDR3 spells CASSQLSGEQFF. DNA for the CDR3: TGTGCCAGCAGCCAGCTTTCCGGGGAGCAGTTCTTC.

About this clone itself: Within the sample, other DNA sequences also encode this same CDR3. The chain links TRBV5-1 to TRBJ1-3; no reliable D call. Trimming shortened V by 0 bases and J by 0 bases, and 4 bases separated the two germline ends. Germline V gives CDR1 SGHRS, CDR2 YFSETQ. CDR3 length: 14 amino acids. CDR3 bases: TGCGCCAGCAGCTTGGGGACCTCTGGAAACACCATATATTTT. The encoded protein is CASSLGTSGNTIYF.

The chain recombines TRBV30 with TRBJ1-1; possibly TRBD1 for D (6 bases). The CDR3 spans 13 residues. Trimming shortened V by 0 bases and J by 6 bases, and 11 bases separated the two germline ends. Per germline, CDR1 GTSNPN and CDR2 SVGIG (reference sequence). CDR3 nucleotide sequence: TGTGCCTGGAGTGTAGTCAGGGGTTCTGAAGCTTTCTTT. The encoded protein is CAWSVVRGSEAFF.

As for this clone: A read error may explain this, as a much larger clone is one base away. This specimen includes other DNA sequences encoding the same CDR3. The chain joins TRBV7-3 to TRBJ2-5, with D maybe TRBD1 (6 bases). CDR1 and CDR2 from the germline V gene are SGHTA and FQGTGA. Trimming shortened V by 5 bases and J by 4 bases, and 17 bases separated the two germline ends. The CDR3 has 15 residues. The CDR3 nucleotides read TGTGCCAGCAGCCTAAATGCAGGGGCCCGAGAGACCCAGTACTTC. It specifies CASSLNAGARETQYF.

Of note for this clone: Since a far larger clone is one base different, this is likely a read error. This sequence joins TRBV14 and TRBJ1-1; the D is unclear. This CDR3 has 15 residues. Looked up from germline, CDR1 is SGHDN and CDR2 is FVKESK. The V end lost 3 bases, the J end lost 3 bases, and 14 bases lay between the germline ends. The CDR3: CASSHPRQWDTEAFF. The DNA of the CDR3 is TGTGCCAGCAGCCATCCCCGGCAGTGGGACACTGAAGCTTTCTTT.